This passage covers 8 T cell receptor beta chains from one sample sequenced in a study of blood T cell repertoires in COVID-19. Clones were read by immunoSEQ multiplex PCR, and TCRdb kept only the in-frame ones, dropping some. The table includes around 160,000 clones, about 88% detected once. Sequenced input: peripheral blood. These receptors all stem from a human donor in a cohort sampled during active COVID-19.

This clone appeared once. The CDR3: CAWSRGQGSSGYTF. Here the CDR3 DNA reads TGTGCCTGGAGTCGGGGACAGGGCAGTTCTGGCTACACCTTC. The chain is built from TRBV30 and TRBJ1-2, with 9 bases matching TRBD1. From germline, CDR1 is GTSNPN and CDR2 SVGIG (reference sequence). V shed 2 bases and J 7 bases; nucleotides not matched to a gene: 8. The CDR3 runs to 14 residues.

The CDR3 sequence: CASMELRGSYEQYF. The CDR3 DNA is TGTGCCAGCATGGAGCTCCGCGGCTCCTACGAGCAGTACTTC. The rearrangement joins TRBV28 to TRBJ2-7, with D uncertain. Trimming shortened V by 7 bases and J by 0 bases, and 13 bases separated the two germline ends. The CDR3 is 14 residues long. The germline CDR1 and CDR2 sequences are MDHEN and SYDVKM.

The V call is TRBV6-1, the J call TRBJ2-1; TRBD2 aligns across 8 bases. Germline CDR1 reads MNHNS; CDR2 reads SASEGT. V lost 2 bases to trimming and J lost 0 bases; unmatched junction nucleotides: 0. This CDR3 comprises 15 residues. The chain's CDR3 is CASSESGSSYNEQFF. CDR3 in DNA: TGTGCCAGCAGTGAAAGCGGGAGCTCCTACAATGAGCAGTTCTTC.

J is TRBJ2-7 and V is TRBV6-6; D is perhaps TRBD2 (6 bases). CDR1 and CDR2 from the germline V gene are MNHNY and SVGAGI (reference sequence). Between the trimmed V and J ends, which lost 0 bases and 5 bases, there was a span of 17 bases. The CDR3 covers 16 residues. CDR3 DNA sequence: TGTGCCAGCAGTTACTCGGGTGGCGGGAATCCCAACGAGCAGTACTTC. As protein: CASSYSGGGNPNEQYF.

This chain uses TRBV19 with TRBJ2-7; 7 bases agree with TRBD1. The CDR3 is made up of 13 amino acids. J lost 4 bases, V lost 4 bases, and 4 bases had no gene match. CDR1 and CDR2 from the germline V gene are LNHDA and SQIVND (reference sequence). The CDR3 spells CASSTLTGYEQYF. The CDR3 DNA reads as TGTGCCAGTAGTACCCTGACAGGGTACGAGCAGTACTTC.

V and J are TRBV27 and TRBJ2-7; possible D gene TRBD2, 7 bases. This CDR3 comprises 15 residues. Trimming pared 7 bases from V and 0 bases from J, leaving 16 bases between. Germline CDR1 and CDR2: MNHEY and SMNVEV (reference sequence). The CDR3 sequence is CASKYEAGHSYEQYF. The CDR3 DNA reads as TGTGCCAGCAAGTACGAAGCGGGACACTCCTACGAGCAGTACTTC.

The V gene is TRBV6-5, the J gene TRBJ1-1; TRBD1 matches 7 bases. The CDR3 totals 14 residues. V lost 2 bases, J lost 3 bases, and 3 bases stayed unmatched. Germline V gives CDR1 MNHEY, CDR2 SVGAGI. The CDR3 protein is CASSYTGADTEAFF. The CDR3 coding sequence is TGTGCCAGCAGTTACACAGGGGCGGACACTGAAGCTTTCTTT.

The sample holds one count of this clone. The rearrangement links TRBV5-1 to TRBJ2-6; 9 nucleotides match TRBD1. The CDR3 consists of 18 residues. The V segment lost 1 base and the J segment 2 bases; nucleotides outside the gene matches: 7. CDR1 and CDR2 from the germline V gene are SGHRS and YFSETQ. The CDR3 DNA is TGCGCCAGCAGCTTGCAAGGGACAGGGACGGCTGGGGCCAACGTCCTGACTTTC. Translating gives CASSLQGTGTAGANVLTF.